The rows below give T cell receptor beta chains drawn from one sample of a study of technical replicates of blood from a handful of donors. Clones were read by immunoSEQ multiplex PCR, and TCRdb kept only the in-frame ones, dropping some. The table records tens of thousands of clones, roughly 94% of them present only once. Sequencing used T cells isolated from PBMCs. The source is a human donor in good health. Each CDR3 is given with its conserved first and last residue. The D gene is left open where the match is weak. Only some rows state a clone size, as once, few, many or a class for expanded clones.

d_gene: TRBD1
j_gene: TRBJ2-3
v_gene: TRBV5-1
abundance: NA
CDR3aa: CASSAVRQGFADTQYF
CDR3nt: TGCGCCAGCAGCGCGGTTAGACAGGGCTTTGCAGATACGCAGTATTTT

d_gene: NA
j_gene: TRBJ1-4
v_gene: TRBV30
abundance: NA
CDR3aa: CACLGLERFNEKLFF
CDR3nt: TGTGCCTGCCTGGGGCTGGAACGCTTTAATGAAAAACTGTTTTTT

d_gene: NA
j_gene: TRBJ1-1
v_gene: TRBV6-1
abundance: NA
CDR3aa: CASSGLGNTEAFF
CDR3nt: TGTGCCAGCAGTGGACTGGGGAACACTGAAGCTTTCTTT

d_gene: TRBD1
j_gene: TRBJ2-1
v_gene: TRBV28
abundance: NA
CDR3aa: CASNDRGRYNEQFF
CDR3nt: TGTGCCAGCAACGACAGGGGGCGCTACAATGAGCAGTTCTTC

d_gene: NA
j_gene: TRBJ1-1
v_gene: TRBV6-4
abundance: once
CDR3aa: CASSDGASVPSHF
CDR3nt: TGTGCCAGCAGTGACGGGGCATCAGTACCTTCACACTTT

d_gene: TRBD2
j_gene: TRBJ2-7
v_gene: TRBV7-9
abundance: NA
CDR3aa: CASSLSLAGVAYEQYF
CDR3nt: TGTGCCAGCAGCTTATCTCTAGCGGGAGTCGCCTACGAGCAGTACTTC

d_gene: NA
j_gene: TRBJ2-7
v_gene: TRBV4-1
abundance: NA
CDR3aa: CASSQDYWTVNSYEQYF
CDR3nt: TGCGCCAGCAGCCAAGATTATTGGACAGTCAACTCCTACGAGCAGTACTTC

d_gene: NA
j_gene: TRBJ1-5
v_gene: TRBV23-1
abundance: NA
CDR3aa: CASSKRNNSNQPQHF
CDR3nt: TGCGCCAGCAGTAAGAGAAATAATAGCAATCAGCCCCAGCATTTT

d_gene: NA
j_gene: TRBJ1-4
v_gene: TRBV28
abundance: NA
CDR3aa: CASSPGHLATNEKLFF
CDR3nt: TGTGCCAGCAGTCCTGGACATCTAGCAACTAATGAAAAACTGTTTTTT

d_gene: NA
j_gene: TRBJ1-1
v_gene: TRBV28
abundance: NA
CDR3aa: CASSLWPPGNTEAFF
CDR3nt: TGTGCCAGCAGTTTATGGCCCCCCGGGAACACTGAAGCTTTCTTT

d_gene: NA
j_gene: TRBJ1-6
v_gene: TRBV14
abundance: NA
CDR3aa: CASSQARNSPLHF
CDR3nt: TGTGCCAGCAGCCAAGCCAGGAATTCACCCCTCCACTTT

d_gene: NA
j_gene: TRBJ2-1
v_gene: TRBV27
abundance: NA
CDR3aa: CASSFLPQGYNEQFF
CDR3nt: TGTGCCAGCAGTTTCCTCCCACAGGGTTACAATGAGCAGTTCTTC

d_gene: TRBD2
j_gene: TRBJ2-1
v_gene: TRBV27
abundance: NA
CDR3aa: CASKKREGLFKSYNEQFF
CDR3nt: TGTGCCAGCAAGAAGCGGGAGGGCCTCTTCAAATCCTACAATGAGCAGTTCTTC

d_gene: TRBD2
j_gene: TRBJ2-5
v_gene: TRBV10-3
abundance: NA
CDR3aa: CAISARSGGAQETQYF
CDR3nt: TGTGCCATCAGTGCCCGTAGCGGGGGGGCTCAAGAGACCCAGTACTTC

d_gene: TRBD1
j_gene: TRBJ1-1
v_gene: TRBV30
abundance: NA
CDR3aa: CAWEGGQGYTEAFF
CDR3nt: TGTGCCTGGGAGGGCGGACAGGGTTACACTGAAGCTTTCTTT